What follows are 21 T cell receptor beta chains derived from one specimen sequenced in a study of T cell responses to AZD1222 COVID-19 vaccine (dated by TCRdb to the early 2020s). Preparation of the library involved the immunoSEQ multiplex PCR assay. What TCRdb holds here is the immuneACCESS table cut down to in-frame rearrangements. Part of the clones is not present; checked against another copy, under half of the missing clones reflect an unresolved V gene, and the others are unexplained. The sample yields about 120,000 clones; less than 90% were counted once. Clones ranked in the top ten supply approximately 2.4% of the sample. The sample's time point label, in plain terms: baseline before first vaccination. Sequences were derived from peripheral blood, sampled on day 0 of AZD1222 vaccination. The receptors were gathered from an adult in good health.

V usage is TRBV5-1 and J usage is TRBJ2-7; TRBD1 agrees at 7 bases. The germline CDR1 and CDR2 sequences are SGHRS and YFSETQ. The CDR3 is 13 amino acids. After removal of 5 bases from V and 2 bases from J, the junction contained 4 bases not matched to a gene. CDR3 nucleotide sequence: TGCGCCAGCAGGAGGGGGCCCACCTACGAGCAGTACTTC. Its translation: CASRRGPTYEQYF.

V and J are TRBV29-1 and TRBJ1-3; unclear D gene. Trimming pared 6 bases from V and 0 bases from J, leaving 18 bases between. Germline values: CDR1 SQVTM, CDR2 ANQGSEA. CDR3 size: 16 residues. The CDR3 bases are TGCAGCGTGACCCTTAACCCCTCTTTCTCTGGAAACACCATATATTTT. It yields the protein CSVTLNPSFSGNTIYF.

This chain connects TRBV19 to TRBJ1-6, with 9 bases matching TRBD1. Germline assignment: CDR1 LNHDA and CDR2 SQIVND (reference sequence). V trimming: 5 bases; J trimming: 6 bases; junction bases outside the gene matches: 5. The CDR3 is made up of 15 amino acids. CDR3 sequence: CASSAGTGLNSPLHF. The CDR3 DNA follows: TGTGCCAGTAGTGCCGGGACAGGGCTTAATTCACCCCTCCACTTT.

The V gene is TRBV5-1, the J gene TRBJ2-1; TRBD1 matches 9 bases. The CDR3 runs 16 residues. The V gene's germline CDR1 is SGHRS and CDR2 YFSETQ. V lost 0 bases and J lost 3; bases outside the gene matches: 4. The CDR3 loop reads CASSLAWDRDYNEQFF. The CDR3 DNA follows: TGCGCCAGCAGCTTGGCGTGGGACAGGGACTACAATGAGCAGTTCTTC.

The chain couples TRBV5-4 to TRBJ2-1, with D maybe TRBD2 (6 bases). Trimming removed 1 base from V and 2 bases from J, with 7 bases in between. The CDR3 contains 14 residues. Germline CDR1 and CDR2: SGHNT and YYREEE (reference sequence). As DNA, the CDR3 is TGTGCCAGCAGCTTGCGCGGGACCTACAATGAGCAGTTCTTC. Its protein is CASSLRGTYNEQFF. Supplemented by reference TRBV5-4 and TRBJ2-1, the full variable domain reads ETGVTQSPTHLIKTRGQQVTLRCSSQSGHNTVSWYQQALGQGPQFIFQYYREEENGRGNFPPRFSGLQFPNYSSELNVNALELDDSALYLCASSLRGTYNEQFFGPGTRLTVL.

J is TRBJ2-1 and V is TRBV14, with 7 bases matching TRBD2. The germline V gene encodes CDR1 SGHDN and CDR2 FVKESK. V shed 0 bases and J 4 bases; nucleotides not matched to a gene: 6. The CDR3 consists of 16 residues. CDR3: CASSQDPAGYYNEQFF. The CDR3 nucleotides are TGTGCCAGCAGCCAAGATCCAGCGGGGTATTACAATGAGCAGTTCTTC.

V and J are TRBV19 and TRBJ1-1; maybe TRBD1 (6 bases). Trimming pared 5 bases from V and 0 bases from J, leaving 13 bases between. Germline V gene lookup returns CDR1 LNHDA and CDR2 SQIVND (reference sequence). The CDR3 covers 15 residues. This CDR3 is CASSPGGRLNTEAFF. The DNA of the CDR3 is TGTGCCAGTAGTCCTGGGGGCAGGTTGAACACTGAAGCTTTCTTT.

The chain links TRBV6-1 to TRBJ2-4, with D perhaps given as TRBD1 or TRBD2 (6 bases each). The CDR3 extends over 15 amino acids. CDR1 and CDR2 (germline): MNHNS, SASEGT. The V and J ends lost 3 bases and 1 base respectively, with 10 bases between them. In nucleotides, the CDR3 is TGTGCCAGCAGTGATAGGGGGGTGGCCAAAAACATTCAGTACTTC. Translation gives CASSDRGVAKNIQYF.

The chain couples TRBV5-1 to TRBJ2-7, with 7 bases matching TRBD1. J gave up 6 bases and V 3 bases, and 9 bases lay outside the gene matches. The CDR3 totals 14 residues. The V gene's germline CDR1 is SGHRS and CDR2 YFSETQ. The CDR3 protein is CASSSQGGFGEQYF. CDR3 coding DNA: TGCGCCAGCAGCTCCCAAGGGGGCTTTGGCGAGCAGTACTTC.

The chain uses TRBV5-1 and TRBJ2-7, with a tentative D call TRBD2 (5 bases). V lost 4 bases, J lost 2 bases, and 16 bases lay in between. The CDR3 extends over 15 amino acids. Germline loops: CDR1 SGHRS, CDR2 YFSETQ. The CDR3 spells CASSLQREQPYEQYF. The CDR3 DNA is TGCGCCAGCAGCCTACAACGGGAACAGCCCTACGAGCAGTACTTC.

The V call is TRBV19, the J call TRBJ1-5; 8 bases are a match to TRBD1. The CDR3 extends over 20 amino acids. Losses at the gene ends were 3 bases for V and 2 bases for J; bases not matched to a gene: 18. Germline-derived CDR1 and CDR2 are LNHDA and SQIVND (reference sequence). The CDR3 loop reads CASSMIGTGGRRKGNQPQHF. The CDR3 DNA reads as TGTGCCAGTAGTATGATCGGAACAGGGGGTAGGCGAAAGGGCAATCAGCCCCAGCATTTT.

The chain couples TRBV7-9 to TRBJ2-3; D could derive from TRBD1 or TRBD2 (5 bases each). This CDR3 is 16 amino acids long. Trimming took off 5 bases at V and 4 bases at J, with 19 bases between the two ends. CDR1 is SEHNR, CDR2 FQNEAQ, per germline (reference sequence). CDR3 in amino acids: CASSPQGAVMPDTQYF. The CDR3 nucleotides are TGTGCCAGCAGCCCCCAGGGAGCCGTTATGCCAGATACGCAGTATTTT.

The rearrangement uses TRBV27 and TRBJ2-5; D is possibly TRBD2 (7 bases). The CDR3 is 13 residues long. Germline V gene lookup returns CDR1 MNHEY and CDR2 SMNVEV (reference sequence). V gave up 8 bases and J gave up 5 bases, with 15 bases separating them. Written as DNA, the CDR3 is TGTGCCAGCGGCTCGGGGGGCAGTGAGACCCAGTACTTC. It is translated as CASGSGGSETQYF.

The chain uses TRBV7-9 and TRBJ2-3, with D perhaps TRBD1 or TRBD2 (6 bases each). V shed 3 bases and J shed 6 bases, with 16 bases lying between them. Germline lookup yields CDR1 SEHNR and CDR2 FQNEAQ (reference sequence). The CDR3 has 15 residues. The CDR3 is CASSLALRRGDTQYF. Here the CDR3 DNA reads TGTGCCAGCAGCTTGGCACTCCGGAGGGGGGATACGCAGTATTTT.

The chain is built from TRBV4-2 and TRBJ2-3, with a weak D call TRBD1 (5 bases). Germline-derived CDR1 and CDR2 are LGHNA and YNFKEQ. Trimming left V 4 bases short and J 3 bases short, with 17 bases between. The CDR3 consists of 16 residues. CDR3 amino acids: CASSPNAQGRTDTQYF. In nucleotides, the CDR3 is TGTGCCAGCAGCCCCAACGCCCAGGGTCGGACAGATACGCAGTATTTT.

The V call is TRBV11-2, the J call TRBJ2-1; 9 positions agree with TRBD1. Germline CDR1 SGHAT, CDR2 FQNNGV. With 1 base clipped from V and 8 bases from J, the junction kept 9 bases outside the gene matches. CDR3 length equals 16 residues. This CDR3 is CASSLGVDRGWDEQFF. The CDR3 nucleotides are TGTGCCAGCAGCTTAGGGGTTGACAGGGGGTGGGATGAGCAGTTCTTC.

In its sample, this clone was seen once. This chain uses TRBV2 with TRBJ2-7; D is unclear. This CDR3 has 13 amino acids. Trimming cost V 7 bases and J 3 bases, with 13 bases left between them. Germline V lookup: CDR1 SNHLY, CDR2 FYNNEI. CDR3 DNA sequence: TGTGCCAGCAACCTAGGAAACCACTACGAGCAGTACTTC. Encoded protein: CASNLGNHYEQYF.

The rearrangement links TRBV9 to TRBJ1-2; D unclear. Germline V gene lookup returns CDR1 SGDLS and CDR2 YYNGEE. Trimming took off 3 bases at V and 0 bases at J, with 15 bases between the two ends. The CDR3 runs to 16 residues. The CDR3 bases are TGTGCCAGCAGCGGGACCTCTTACAAGTCTAACTATGGCTACACCTTC. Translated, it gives CASSGTSYKSNYGYTF.

The DNA of the CDR3 is TGTGCCAGCTCACCTGCAGGAACAAATGAAAAACTGTTTTTT. Protein sequence: CASSPAGTNEKLFF. The chain couples TRBV18 to TRBJ1-4; the D is unclear. This CDR3 has 14 amino acids. Between the trimmed V and J ends, which lost 3 bases and 5 bases, there was a span of 10 bases. Germline V gene sequence: CDR1 KGHSH, CDR2 LQKENI. Full variable domain (missing parts from reference TRBV18 and TRBJ1-4): NAGVMQNPRHLVRRRGQEARLRCSPMKGHSHVYWYRQLPEEGLKFMVYLQKENIIDESGMPKERFSAEFPKEGPSILRIQQVVRGDSAAYFCASSPAGTNEKLFFGSGTQLSVL.

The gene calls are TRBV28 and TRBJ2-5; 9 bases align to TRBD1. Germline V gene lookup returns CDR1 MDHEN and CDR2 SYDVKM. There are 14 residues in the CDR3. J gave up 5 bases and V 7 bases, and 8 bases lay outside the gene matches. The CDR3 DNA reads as TGTGCCAGCAACCAACAGGGGGCGGATGAGACCCAGTACTTC. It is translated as CASNQQGADETQYF.

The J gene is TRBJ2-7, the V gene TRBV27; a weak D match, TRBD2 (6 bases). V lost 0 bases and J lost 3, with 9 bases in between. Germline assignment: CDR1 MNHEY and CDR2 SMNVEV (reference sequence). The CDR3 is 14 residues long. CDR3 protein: CASSLSGRNYEQYF. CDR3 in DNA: TGTGCCAGCAGTTTATCCGGGAGAAACTACGAGCAGTACTTC.